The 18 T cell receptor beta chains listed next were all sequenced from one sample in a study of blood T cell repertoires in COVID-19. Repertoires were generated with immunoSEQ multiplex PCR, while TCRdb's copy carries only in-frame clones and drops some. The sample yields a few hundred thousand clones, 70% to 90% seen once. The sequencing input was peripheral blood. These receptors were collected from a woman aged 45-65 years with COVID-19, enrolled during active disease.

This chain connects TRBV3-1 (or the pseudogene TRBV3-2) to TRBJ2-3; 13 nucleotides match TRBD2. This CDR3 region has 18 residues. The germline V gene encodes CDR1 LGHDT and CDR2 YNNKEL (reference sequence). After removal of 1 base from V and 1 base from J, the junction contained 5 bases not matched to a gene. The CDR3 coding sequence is TGTGCCAGCAGCCAAGGGACTAGCGGGGGAAGGGGCACAGATACGCAGTATTTT. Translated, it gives CASSQGTSGGRGTDTQYF.

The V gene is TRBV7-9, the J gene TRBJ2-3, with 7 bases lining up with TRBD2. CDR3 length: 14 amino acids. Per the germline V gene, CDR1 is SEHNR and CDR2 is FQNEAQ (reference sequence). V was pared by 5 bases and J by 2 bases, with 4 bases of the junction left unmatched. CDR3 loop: CASSPTSPTDTQYF. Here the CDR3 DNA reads TGTGCCAGCAGCCCGACTAGCCCCACAGATACGCAGTATTTT.

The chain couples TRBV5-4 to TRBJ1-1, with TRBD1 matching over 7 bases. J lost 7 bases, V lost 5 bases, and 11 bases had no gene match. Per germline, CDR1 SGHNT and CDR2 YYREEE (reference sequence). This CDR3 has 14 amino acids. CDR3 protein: CASRSGQKIVEAFF. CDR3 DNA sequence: TGTGCCAGCAGATCGGGACAGAAAATTGTTGAAGCTTTCTTT.

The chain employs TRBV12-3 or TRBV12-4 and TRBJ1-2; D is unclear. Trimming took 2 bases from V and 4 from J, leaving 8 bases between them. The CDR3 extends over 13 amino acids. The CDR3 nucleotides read TGTGCCAGCAGTTTATTTCGGGGCTATGGCTACACCTTC. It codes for CASSLFRGYGYTF.

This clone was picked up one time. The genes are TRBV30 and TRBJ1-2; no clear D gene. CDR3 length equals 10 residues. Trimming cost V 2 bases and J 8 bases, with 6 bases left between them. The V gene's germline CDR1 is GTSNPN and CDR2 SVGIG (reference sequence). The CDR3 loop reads CAWSREGYTF. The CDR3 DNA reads TGTGCCTGGAGTCGCGAAGGCTACACCTTC.

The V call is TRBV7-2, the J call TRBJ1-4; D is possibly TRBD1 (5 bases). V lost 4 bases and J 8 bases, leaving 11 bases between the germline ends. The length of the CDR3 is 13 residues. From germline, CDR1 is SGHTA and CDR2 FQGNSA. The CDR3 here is CASSWGLGEKLFF. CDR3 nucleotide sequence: TGTGCCAGCAGCTGGGGACTTGGCGAAAAACTGTTTTTT.

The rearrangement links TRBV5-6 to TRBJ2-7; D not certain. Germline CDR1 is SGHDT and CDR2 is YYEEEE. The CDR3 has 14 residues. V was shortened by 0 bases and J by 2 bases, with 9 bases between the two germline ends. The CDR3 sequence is CASSLGTLTYEQYF. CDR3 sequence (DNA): TGTGCCAGCAGCTTGGGTACGCTAACCTACGAGCAGTACTTC.

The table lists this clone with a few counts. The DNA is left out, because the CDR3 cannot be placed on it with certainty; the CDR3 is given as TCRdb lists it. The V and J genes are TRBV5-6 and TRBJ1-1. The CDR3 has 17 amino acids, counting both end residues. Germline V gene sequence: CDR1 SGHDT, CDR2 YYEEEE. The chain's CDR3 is CASTFGSPGTPTNEAFF.

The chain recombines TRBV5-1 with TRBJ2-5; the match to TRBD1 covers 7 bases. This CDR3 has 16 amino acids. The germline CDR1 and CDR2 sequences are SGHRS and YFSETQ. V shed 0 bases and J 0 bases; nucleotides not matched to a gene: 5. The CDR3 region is CASSLGIDRDQETQYF. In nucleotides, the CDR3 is TGCGCCAGCAGCTTGGGGATCGACAGGGACCAAGAGACCCAGTACTTC.

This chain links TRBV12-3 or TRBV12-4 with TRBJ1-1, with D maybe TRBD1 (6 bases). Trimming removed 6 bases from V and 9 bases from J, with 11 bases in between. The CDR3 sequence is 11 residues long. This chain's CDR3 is CASSWGGQAFF. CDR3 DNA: TGTGCCAGCAGCTGGGGGGGGCAAGCTTTCTTT.

CDR3: CASNMIGHSTDTQYF. CDR3 DNA: TGTGCCAGCAATATGATCGGTCATTCCACAGATACGCAGTATTTT. The chain couples TRBV6-5 to TRBJ2-3; D remains ambiguous. Germline CDR1 is MNHEY and CDR2 is SVGAGI. CDR3 size: 15 residues. V lost 7 bases to trimming and J lost 2 bases, with 16 bases between them.

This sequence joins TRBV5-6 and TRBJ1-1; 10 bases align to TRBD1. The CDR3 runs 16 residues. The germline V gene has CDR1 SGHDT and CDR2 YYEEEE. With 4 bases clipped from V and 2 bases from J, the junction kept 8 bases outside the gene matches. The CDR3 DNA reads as TGTGCCAGCAGCGCCGGGACAGGGGCGAAAAACACTGAAGCTTTCTTT. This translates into CASSAGTGAKNTEAFF.

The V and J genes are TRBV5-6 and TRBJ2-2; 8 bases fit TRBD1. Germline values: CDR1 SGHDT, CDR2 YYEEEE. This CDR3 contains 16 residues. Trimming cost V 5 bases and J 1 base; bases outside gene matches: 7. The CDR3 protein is CASSLLDRGNTGELFF. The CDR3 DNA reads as TGTGCCAGCAGTCTCCTTGACAGGGGGAACACCGGGGAGCTGTTTTTT.

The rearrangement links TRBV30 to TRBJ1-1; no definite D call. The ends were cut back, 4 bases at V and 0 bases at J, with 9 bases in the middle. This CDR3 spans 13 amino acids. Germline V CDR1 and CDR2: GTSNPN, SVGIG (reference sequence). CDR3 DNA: TGTGCCTGGATTACACAGCTGAACACTGAAGCTTTCTTT. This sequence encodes CAWITQLNTEAFF.

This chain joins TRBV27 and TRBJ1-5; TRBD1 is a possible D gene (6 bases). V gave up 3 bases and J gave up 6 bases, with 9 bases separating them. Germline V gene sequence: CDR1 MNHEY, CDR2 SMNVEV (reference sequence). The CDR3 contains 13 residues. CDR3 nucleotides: TGTGCCAGCAGTTTCAGGGGACCTCAGCCCCAGCATTTT. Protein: CASSFRGPQPQHF.

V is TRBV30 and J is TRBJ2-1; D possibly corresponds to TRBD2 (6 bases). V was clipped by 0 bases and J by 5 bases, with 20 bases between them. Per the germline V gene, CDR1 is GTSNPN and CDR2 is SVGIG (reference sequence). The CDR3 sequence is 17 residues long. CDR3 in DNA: TGTGCCTGGAGTGTCCGTGGGCGGGGTCGACATGACAATGAGCAGTTCTTC. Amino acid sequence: CAWSVRGRGRHDNEQFF. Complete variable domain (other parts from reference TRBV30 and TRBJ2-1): SQTIHQWPATLVQPVGSPLSLECTVEGTSNPNLYWYRQAAGRGLQLLFYSVGIGQISSEVPQNLSASRPQDRQFILSSKKLLLSDSGFYLCAWSVRGRGRHDNEQFFGPGTRLTVL.

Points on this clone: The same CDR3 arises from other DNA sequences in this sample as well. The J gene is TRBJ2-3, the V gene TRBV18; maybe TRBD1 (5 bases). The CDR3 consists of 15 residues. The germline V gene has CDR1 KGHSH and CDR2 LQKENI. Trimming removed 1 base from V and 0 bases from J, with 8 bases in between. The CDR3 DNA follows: TGTGCCAGCTCACCACGGCAGGGAAGCACAGATACGCAGTATTTT. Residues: CASSPRQGSTDTQYF.

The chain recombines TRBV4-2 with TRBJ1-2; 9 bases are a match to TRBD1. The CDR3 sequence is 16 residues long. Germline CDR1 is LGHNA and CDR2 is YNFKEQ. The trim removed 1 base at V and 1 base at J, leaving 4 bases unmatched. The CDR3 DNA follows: TGTGCCAGCAGCCAAGGGGACAGGGAGTATAACTATGGCTACACCTTC. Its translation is CASSQGDREYNYGYTF.